This T cell receptor (beta chain) stems from a study of molecular identifiers for immune sequencing clone quantification. About the research overall: In replicates, RNA taken from roughly 18,000 or 92,000 naive CD8 cells was divided five ways, and four portions underwent sequencing.

This clonotype was recorded at least ten times. Antigen: not known. TCRdb redid the calling of the PCR reads with MiXCR, one entry per CDR3 protein. Among approximately 500,000 distinct CDR3 sequences listed, around 23% were seen once. Naive CD8 libraries came from roughly 20,000 to 1,000,000 sorted cells with 10%, 30% or 50% RNA. Naive CD8 T cells underwent sorting with the CD8+CD4-CCR7+CD45RA+ definition. Study-level findings and limits: Highly expanded clone sizes could be underestimated through barcode sharing by identical TCR molecules.

The TCR comes from a human donor in good health. Some libraries in this study had Jurkat cell RNA spiked in. Sequenced material: naive CD8+ T cells from blood, with Jurkat cell RNA spiked in. Subset meaning: FACS-sorted CD8+CD4-CCR7+CD45RA+ naive T cells.

The CDR3 loop is CASSYTGGSGDTQYF. Here the CDR3 DNA reads TGTGCCAGCAGTTACACAGGGGGCTCGGGAGATACGCAGTATTTT. This chain links TRBV6-2 or TRBV6-3 with TRBJ2-3; 9 bases are shared with TRBD1. V shed 2 bases and J 5 bases; nucleotides not matched to a gene: 5. The CDR3 runs 15 residues. Germline CDR1 is MNHEY and CDR2 is SVGEGT.